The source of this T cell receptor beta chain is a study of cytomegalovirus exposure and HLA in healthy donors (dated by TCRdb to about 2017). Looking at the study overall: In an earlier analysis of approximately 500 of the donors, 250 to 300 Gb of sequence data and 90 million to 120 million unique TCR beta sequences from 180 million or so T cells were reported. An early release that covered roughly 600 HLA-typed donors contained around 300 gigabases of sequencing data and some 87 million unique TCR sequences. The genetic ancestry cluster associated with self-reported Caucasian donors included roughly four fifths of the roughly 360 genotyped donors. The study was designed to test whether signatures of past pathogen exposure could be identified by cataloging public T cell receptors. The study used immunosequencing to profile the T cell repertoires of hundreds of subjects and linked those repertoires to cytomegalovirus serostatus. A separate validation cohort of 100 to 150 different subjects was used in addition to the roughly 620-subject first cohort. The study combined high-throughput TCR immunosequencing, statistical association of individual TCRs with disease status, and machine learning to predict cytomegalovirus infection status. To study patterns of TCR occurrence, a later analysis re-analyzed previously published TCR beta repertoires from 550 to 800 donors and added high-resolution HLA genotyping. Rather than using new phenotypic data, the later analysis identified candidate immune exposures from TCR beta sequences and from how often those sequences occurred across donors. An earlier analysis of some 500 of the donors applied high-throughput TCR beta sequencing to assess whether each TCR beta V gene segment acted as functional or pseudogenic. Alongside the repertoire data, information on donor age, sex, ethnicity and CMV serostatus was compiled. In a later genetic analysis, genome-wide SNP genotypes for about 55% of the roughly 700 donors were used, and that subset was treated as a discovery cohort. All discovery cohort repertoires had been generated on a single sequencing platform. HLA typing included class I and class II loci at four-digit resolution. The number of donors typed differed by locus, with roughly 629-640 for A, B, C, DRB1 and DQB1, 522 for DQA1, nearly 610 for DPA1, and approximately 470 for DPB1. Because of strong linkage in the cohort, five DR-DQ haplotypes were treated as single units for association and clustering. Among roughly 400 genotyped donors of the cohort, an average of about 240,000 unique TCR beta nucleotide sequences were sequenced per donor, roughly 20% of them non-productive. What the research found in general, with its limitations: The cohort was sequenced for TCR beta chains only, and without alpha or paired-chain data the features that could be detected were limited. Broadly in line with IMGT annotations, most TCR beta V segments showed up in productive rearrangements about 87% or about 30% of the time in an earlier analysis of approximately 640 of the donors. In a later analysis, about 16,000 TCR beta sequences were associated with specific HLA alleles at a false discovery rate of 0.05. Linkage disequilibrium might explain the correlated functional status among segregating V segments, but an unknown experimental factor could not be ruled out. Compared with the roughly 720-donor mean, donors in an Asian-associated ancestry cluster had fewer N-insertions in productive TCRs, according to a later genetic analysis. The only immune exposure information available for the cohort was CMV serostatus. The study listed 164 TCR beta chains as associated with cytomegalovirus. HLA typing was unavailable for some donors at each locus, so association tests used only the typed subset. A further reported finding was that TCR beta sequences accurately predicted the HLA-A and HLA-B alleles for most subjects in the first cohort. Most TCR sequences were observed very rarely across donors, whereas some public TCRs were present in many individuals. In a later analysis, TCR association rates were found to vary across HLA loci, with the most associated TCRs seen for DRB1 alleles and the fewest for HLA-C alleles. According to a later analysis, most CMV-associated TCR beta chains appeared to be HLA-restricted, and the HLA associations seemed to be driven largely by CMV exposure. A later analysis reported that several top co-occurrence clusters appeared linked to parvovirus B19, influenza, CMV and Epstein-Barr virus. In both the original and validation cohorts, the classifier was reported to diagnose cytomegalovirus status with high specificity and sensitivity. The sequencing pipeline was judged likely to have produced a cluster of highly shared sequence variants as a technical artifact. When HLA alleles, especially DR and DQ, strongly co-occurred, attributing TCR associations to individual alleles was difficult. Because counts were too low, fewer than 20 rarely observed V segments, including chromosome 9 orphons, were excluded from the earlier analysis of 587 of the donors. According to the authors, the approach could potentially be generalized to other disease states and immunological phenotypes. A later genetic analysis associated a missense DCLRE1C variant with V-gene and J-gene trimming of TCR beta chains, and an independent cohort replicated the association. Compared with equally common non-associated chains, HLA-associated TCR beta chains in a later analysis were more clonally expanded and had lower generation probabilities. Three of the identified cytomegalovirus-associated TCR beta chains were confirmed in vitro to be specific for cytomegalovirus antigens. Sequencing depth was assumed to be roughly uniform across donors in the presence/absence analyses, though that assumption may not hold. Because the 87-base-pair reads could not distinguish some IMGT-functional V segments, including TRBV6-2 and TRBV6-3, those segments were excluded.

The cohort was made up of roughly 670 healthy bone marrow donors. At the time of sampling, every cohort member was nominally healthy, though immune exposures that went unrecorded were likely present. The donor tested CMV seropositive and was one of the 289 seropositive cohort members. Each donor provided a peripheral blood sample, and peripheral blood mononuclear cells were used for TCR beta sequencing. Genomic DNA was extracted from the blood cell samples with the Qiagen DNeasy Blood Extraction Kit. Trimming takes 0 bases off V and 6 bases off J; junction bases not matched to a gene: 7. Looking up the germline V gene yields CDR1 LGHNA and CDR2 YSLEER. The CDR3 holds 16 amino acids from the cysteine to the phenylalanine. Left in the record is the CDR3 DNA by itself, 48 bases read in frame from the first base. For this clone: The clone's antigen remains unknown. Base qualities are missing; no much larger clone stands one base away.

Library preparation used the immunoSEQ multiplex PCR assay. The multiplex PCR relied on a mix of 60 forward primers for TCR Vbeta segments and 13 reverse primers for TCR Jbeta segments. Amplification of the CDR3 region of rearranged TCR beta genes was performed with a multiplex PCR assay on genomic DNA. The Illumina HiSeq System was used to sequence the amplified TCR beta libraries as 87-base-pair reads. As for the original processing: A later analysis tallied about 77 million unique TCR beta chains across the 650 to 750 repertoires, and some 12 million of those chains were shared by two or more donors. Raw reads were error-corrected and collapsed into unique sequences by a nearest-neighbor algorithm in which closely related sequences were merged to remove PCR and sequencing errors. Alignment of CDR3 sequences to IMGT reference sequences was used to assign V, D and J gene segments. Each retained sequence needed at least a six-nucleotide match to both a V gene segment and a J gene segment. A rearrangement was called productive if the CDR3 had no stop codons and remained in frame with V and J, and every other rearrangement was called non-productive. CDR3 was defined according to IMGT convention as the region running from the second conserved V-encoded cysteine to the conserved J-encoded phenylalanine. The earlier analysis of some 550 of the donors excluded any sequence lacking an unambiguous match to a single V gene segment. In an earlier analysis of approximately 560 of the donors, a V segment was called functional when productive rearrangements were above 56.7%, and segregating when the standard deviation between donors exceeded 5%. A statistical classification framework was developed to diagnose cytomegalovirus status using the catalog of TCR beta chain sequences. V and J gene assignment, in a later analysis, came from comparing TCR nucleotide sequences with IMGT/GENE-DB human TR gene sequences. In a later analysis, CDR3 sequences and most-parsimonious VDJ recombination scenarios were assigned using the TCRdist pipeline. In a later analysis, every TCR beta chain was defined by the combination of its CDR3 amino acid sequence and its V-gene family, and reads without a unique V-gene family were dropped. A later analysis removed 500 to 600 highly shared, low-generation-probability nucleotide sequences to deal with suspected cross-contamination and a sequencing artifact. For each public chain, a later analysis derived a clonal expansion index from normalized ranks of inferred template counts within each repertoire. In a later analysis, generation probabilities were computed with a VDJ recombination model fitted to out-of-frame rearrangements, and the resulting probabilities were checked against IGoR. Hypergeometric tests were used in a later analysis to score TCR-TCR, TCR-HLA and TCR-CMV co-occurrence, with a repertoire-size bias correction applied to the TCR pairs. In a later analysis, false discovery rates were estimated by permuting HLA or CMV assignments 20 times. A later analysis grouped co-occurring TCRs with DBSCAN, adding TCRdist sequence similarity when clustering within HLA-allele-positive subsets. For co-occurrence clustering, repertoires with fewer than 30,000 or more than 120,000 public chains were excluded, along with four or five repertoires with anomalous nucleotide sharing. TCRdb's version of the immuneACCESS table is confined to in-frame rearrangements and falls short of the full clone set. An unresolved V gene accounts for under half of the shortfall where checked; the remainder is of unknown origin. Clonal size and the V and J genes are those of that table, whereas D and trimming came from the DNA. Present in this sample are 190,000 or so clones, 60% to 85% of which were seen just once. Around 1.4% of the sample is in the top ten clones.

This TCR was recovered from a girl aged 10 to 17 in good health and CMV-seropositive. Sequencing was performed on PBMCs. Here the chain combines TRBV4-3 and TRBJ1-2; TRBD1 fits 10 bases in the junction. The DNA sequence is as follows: TGCGCCAGCAGCCAAGATCGACAGGGGGCGCGGGATGGCTACACCTTC. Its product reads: CASSQDRQGARDGYTF.